A selection of T cell receptor beta chains follows, all from one sample in a study of T-cell memory formation after mild COVID-19. MiXCR was run by TCRdb on the 5' RACE reads, yielding one entry per CDR3 protein. The sample lists a few hundred thousand distinct CDR3 sequences; around 27% were seen once. The source material was PBMCs or a T cell subset sorted from them (not recorded which). These receptors all stem from an adult woman who had mild COVID-19 (a few samples of this study predate the infection). Cell type and time point are not known. Each CDR3 is given with its conserved first and last residue. The D gene is left open where the match is weak. The listing skips clone size in some rows; elsewhere it reads once, few, many or a size class.

>TRBV10-3|-|TRBJ2-7|TRBD1|13
CAIRGTGGYEQYF
TGTGCCATCAGAGGGACAGGGGGCTACGAGCAGTACTTC
>TRBV7-7|many|TRBJ2-2|TRBD1|13
CASSVGTAGELFF
TGTGCTAGCAGCGTAGGGACAGCGGGGGAGCTGTTTTTT
>TRBV25-1|-|TRBJ1-5|-|13
CASSGQGHQPQHF
TGTGCCAGCAGTGGTCAGGGCCATCAGCCCCAGCATTTT
>TRBV3-1|few|TRBJ1-6|-|19
CASSPPSIISGSYNSPLHF
TGTGCCAGCAGCCCTCCCTCGATTATAAGTGGATCCTATAATTCACCCCTCCACTTT
>TRBV7-9|few|TRBJ2-7|-|14
CASSLERVPYEQYF
TGTGCCAGCAGCTTAGAGCGGGTCCCCTACGAGCAGTACTTC
>TRBV24-1|-|TRBJ2-3|-|13
CATSDPLADTQYF
TGTGCCACCAGCGACCCCTTAGCAGATACGCAGTATTTT
>TRBV5-6|few|TRBJ1-2|TRBD1|16
CASSFRTGRLNYGYTF
TGTGCCAGCAGCTTTCGGACAGGGCGATTGAACTATGGCTACACCTTC
>TRBV7-9|-|TRBJ1-1|-|13
CASSLGEATEAFF
TGTGCCAGCAGCTTAGGGGAGGCAACCGAAGCTTTCTTT
>TRBV7-9|-|TRBJ2-1|-|18
CASSFWLGGAIIADEQFF
TGTGCCAGCAGCTTCTGGCTAGGGGGGGCCATCATCGCGGATGAGCAGTTCTTC
>TRBV20-1|few|TRBJ2-5|-|13
CSARRNSGETQYF
TGCAGTGCTAGACGAAACTCGGGGGAGACCCAGTACTTC
>TRBV12-3/TRBV12-4|once|TRBJ1-2|-|11
CASSPLDLYTF
TGTGCCAGCAGTCCTTTAGATCTCTACACCTTC
>TRBV6-1|-|TRBJ2-1|TRBD2|14
CASTWGGNYNEQFF
TGTGCCAGCACTTGGGGGGGGAATTACAATGAGCAGTTCTTC
>TRBV9|-|TRBJ2-3|TRBD2|15
CASSVGTSGSDTQYF
TGTGCCAGCAGCGTTGGGACTAGCGGGAGTGATACGCAGTATTTT
>TRBV11-2|-|TRBJ2-1|TRBD2|19
CASSSYPRLAGGPHNEQFF
TGTGCCAGCAGTTCTTACCCCAGACTAGCGGGGGGGCCCCACAATGAGCAGTTCTTC
>TRBV30|-|TRBJ2-3|-|11
CAWTHTDTQYF
TGTGCCTGGACCCACACAGATACGCAGTATTTT
>TRBV2|-|TRBJ1-1|-|16
CASSEGQVGANTEAFF
TGTGCCAGCAGTGAGGGGCAGGTCGGGGCAAACACTGAAGCTTTCTTT
>TRBV4-1|few|TRBJ2-7|TRBD1|14
CASSQGTGDYEQYF
TGCGCCAGCAGCCAAGGGACAGGGGATTACGAGCAGTACTTC
>TRBV5-1|-|TRBJ2-7|-|16
CASSPSGVGASYEQYF
TGCGCCAGCAGCCCGAGTGGAGTGGGGGCCTCCTACGAGCAGTACTTC
>TRBV6-2/TRBV6-3|-|TRBJ2-7|-|13
CASSSGSYYEQYF
TGTGCCAGCAGCTCCGGGTCCTACTACGAGCAGTACTTC
>TRBV11-2|many|TRBJ1-4|-|16
CASSSQMDGPNEKLFF
TGTGCCAGCAGCTCACAAATGGACGGTCCTAATGAAAAACTGTTTTTT
>TRBV5-1|-|TRBJ2-7|-|13
CASSGTDVDEQYF
TGCGCCAGCAGCGGGACCGACGTGGACGAGCAGTACTTC
>TRBV9|-|TRBJ2-1|TRBD2|15
CASSGLAGLYNEQFF
TGTGCCAGCAGCGGACTAGCGGGCCTTTATAATGAGCAGTTCTTC
>TRBV7-2|-|TRBJ2-7|-|13
CASNASPYYEQYF
TGTGCCAGCAACGCCTCCCCGTACTACGAGCAGTACTTC
>TRBV20-1|-|TRBJ1-4|-|19
CSARDADGFAAKSRRGLFF
TGCAGTGCTAGAGATGCCGACGGCTTCGCCGCTAAATCCCGGAGAGGACTGTTTTTT
>TRBV7-2|-|TRBJ2-5|TRBD2|17
CASRVAGGPSYVETQYF
TGTGCCAGCAGGGTAGCGGGAGGGCCCTCGTACGTAGAGACCCAGTACTTC
>TRBV5-1|few|TRBJ2-5|TRBD2|15
CASSLMNGGIKTQYF
TGCGCCAGCAGCTTGATGAACGGGGGGATAAAGACCCAGTACTTC
>TRBV25-1|-|TRBJ2-3|TRBD1|15
CASMGWTGDGNTQYF
TGTGCCAGCATGGGGTGGACAGGGGACGGGAATACGCAGTATTTT
>TRBV24-1|few|TRBJ1-1|-|12
CATSSRYTEAFF
TGTGCCACCAGTTCGAGGTACACTGAAGCTTTCTTT
>TRBV9|many|TRBJ2-5|-|16
CASSSQTGDTGETQYF
TGTGCCAGCAGCTCACAGACAGGCGATACGGGGGAGACCCAGTACTTC
>TRBV18|-|TRBJ2-1|TRBD2|15
CASSPLAAYYNEQFF
TGTGCCAGCTCACCCCTAGCGGCTTATTACAATGAGCAGTTCTTC
>TRBV27|few|TRBJ1-1|-|13
CASSLGPRTEAFF
TGTGCCAGCAGTTTAGGGCCGAGAACTGAAGCTTTCTTT
>TRBV6-5|-|TRBJ1-1|-|14
CASTNGGQRTEAFF
TGTGCCAGCACAAATGGGGGGCAGAGAACTGAAGCTTTCTTT
>TRBV15|few|TRBJ2-2|TRBD2|15
CATRRPGGNTGELFF
TGTGCCACCAGGCGGCCGGGAGGGAACACCGGGGAGCTGTTTTTT
>TRBV20-1|-|TRBJ2-1|-|11
CSARATTRSFF
TGCAGTGCTAGAGCGACTACCAGATCGTTCTTC
>TRBV21-1|-|TRBJ2-5|-|16
CASRADTSPLAWGQYF
TGTGCCAGCAGGGCAGACACTTCTCCCCTTGCGTGGGGCCAGTACTTC
>TRBV3-1|-|TRBJ2-3|-|16
CASSLDSTSEADTQYF
TGTGCCAGCAGCCTAGATTCAACCAGCGAAGCAGATACGCAGTATTTT
>TRBV7-8|-|TRBJ2-5|-|16
CASSLGWADNQETQYF
TGTGCCAGCAGCTTAGGGTGGGCAGACAACCAAGAGACCCAGTACTTC
>TRBV20-1|-|TRBJ2-7|TRBD2|14
CSARDPSGGNEQYF
TGCAGTGCTAGAGATCCCAGCGGGGGAAACGAGCAGTACTTC
>TRBV21-1|few|TRBJ2-7|-|13
CASSKGDSYEQYF
TGTGCCAGCAGCAAAGGCGACTCCTACGAGCAGTACTTC
>TRBV10-3|-|TRBJ1-1|-|17
CAISESNDGTGNTEAFF
TGTGCCATCAGTGAGTCGAATGACGGGACGGGGAACACTGAAGCTTTCTTT
>TRBV6-1|-|TRBJ1-1|-|14
CASTEWRADTEAFF
TGTGCCAGCACCGAATGGAGGGCCGACACTGAAGCTTTCTTT
>TRBV6-2/TRBV6-3|-|TRBJ2-3|TRBD2|16
CASSYRAGGTADTQYF
TGTGCCAGCAGTTATCGGGCGGGAGGGACTGCAGATACGCAGTATTTT
>TRBV5-1|few|TRBJ2-3|TRBD1|16
CASSLFVQGATDTQYF
TGCGCCAGCAGCTTGTTCGTACAGGGGGCGACAGATACGCAGTATTTT
>TRBV5-4|-|TRBJ2-3|TRBD2|16
CASSPGLAAIADTQYF
TGTGCCAGCAGCCCAGGACTAGCGGCGATCGCAGATACGCAGTATTTT
>TRBV4-1|-|TRBJ2-5|TRBD2|16
CASSQAGTSGKETQYF
TGCGCCAGCAGCCAGGCCGGGACTAGCGGAAAAGAGACCCAGTACTTC
>TRBV20-1|many|TRBJ2-3|TRBD2|16
CSARGLAGAHPDTQYF
TGCAGTGCCAGAGGGCTAGCGGGAGCTCATCCAGATACGCAGTATTTT
>TRBV5-1|-|TRBJ2-7|TRBD1|14
CASNLDRGPYEQYF
TGCGCCAGCAACCTAGACAGGGGTCCCTACGAGCAGTACTTC
>TRBV5-6|-|TRBJ2-3|TRBD2|16
CASSSPSGRTADTQYF
TGTGCCAGCAGCTCGCCCAGCGGGAGGACCGCAGATACGCAGTATTTT
>TRBV9|few|TRBJ2-5|-|16
CASSKDAGAVQETQYF
TGTGCCAGCAGCAAAGACGCGGGGGCTGTCCAAGAGACCCAGTACTTC
>TRBV5-1|-|TRBJ2-2|-|17
CASSLRIQAEGTGELFF
TGCGCCAGCAGCCTCAGAATTCAGGCTGAGGGAACCGGGGAGCTGTTTTTT
>TRBV20-1|few|TRBJ2-1|TRBD2|15
CSATLGTSMVNEQFF
TGCAGTGCTACCCTCGGGACTAGCATGGTCAATGAGCAGTTCTTC
>TRBV20-1|-|TRBJ2-3|-|12
CSGSGSGDTQYF
TGCAGTGGATCGGGGTCTGGAGATACGCAGTATTTT
>TRBV15|once|TRBJ1-1|-|17
CATSRLPFRDINTEAFF
TGTGCCACCAGCAGACTTCCTTTCCGGGACATAAACACTGAAGCTTTCTTT
>TRBV6-2/TRBV6-3|-|TRBJ2-3|TRBD1|14
CASAGTEHTDTQYF
TGTGCCAGCGCCGGGACAGAGCACACAGATACGCAGTATTTT
>TRBV20-1|-|TRBJ1-5|TRBD1|17
CSARVVLGQGSNQPQHF
TGCAGTGCTAGAGTCGTTTTAGGACAGGGTAGCAATCAGCCCCAGCATTTT
>TRBV28|-|TRBJ2-7|TRBD1|16
CASSSPGTGIRGEQYF
TGTGCCAGCAGTTCGCCCGGGACAGGGATTCGGGGTGAGCAGTACTTC
>TRBV12-3/TRBV12-4|-|TRBJ1-1|-|13
CASSLWQNTEAFF
TGTGCCAGCAGTTTATGGCAGAACACTGAAGCTTTCTTT